The TCR beta chain described here comes from a study of T cells in Graves' hyperthyroidism and ophthalmopathy. Authors of the study amplified TCR beta CDR3 regions from RNA transcripts. During a first-round RT-PCR of the TCR CDR3, the HTBI primer set was used. MiXCR, applied by TCRdb to the multiplex PCR reads, yields one record per CDR3 protein. The repertoire has approximately 570,000 distinct CDR3 sequences, 20% of them found once; the top ten carry roughly 44%. Study outcomes and limitations: Using 13 V-J features, a model discriminated ophthalmopathy from stable hyperthyroidism. Ophthalmopathy onset followed model prediction by a median about 6.9 months. Blood also carried most thyroid clonotypes expanded above 0.001.

In regard to this clonotype: Antigen: not known.

This sequence was found in a man in his forties with Graves' ophthalmopathy. Sequencing input: blood.

CDR3 sequence (DNA): TGTGCCAGCAGTTCTAACGTGAAAGGGACAGGGGGAGGCTACACCTTC. Translated, it gives CASSSNVKGTGGGYTF. The genes are TRBV28 and TRBJ1-2, with TRBD1 identical over 11 bases. From germline, CDR1 is MDHEN and CDR2 SYDVKM. The CDR3 is 16 amino acids. Trimming removed 4 bases from V and 8 bases from J; junction bases left unmatched: 12.